The TCR beta chain under discussion was sequenced for a study of beta chain features in type 1 diabetes. Study-level points and caveats: Among all four CD4+ subsets, Type 1 diabetes patients had TCRB CDR3s that were moderately but significantly shorter.

Once sorted, every population was more than 95% pure. With regard to this clone: The antigen is not known.

Since all of the isolated RNA was reverse transcribed, expressed TCRB transcripts were what got sequenced. The data were produced by immunoSEQ multiplex PCR, yet TCRdb's version contains in-frame clones alone and is incomplete. The profile shows 300,000 to 400,000 clones, 13% of them singletons. The V gene's germline CDR1 is SGHDN and CDR2 FVKESK. V lost 4 bases, J lost 0 bases, and 10 bases lay in between. The CDR3 runs 15 residues. The chain has TRBV14 and TRBJ2-1, with a tentative D call TRBD1 (6 bases). Sample: naive CD4+ T cells from blood. The TCR sequence derives from a woman aged 18 to 35 with type 1 diabetes. DNA of the CDR3: TGTGCCAGCAGCCCCTGGGACAACTCCTACAATGAGCAGTTCTTC. It yields the protein CASSPWDNSYNEQFF.